The 18 T cell receptor beta chains below come from one sample, sequenced in a study of CD8+ T cells in alopecia areata. Extraction and reverse transcription of RNA yielded cDNA as the sequencing template. Produced via immunoSEQ multiplex PCR; TCRdb's table is partial and in-frame only. The sample shows 180,000 or so clones, roughly 66% of them seen only once. The specimen comprised CD8+ T cells sorted from blood, sampled at week 0. These receptor sequences come from a human donor with alopecia areata.

CDR3 bases: TGTGCCAGCAGCGTAGCGCTCGGGCGCGAGCAGTACTTC. This codes for CASSVALGREQYF. This chain uses TRBV9 with TRBJ2-7; D gene ambiguous. V lost 0 bases to trimming and J lost 6 bases, with 10 bases between them. CDR3 length equals 13 residues. CDR1 is SGDLS, CDR2 YYNGEE, per germline.

V gene TRBV27 combines with J gene TRBJ2-1, with 8 bases identical to TRBD1. J gave up 7 bases and V 11 bases, and 10 bases lay outside the gene matches. Germline V gene sequence: CDR1 MNHEY, CDR2 SMNVEV (reference sequence). The CDR3 has 13 residues. DNA for the CDR3: TGTGCCGTCTGGACAGGGTACGGAAATGAGCAGTTCTTC. Amino acids: CAVWTGYGNEQFF.

This rearrangement joins TRBV5-6 to TRBJ2-7; D gene uncertain. The CDR3 is 14 residues long. Germline-derived CDR1 and CDR2 are SGHDT and YYEEEE. Between the trimmed V and J ends, which lost 0 bases and 5 bases, there was a span of 12 bases. The CDR3 DNA follows: TGTGCCAGCAGCTTGGGTGGGTACATACACGAGCAGTACTTC. Its protein is CASSLGGYIHEQYF.

V gene TRBV7-3 combines with J gene TRBJ2-1; D gene unclear. This CDR3 region has 13 residues. Germline CDR1 SGHTA, CDR2 FQGTGA. V lost 3 bases and J 4 bases, leaving 7 bases between the germline ends. CDR3 nucleotides: TGTGCCAGCAGCTTCCCCGGATACAATGAGCAGTTCTTC. It specifies CASSFPGYNEQFF.

V gene TRBV30 combines with J gene TRBJ1-6; the match to TRBD1 covers 8 bases. From germline, CDR1 is GTSNPN and CDR2 SVGIG (reference sequence). After removal of 5 bases from V and 5 bases from J, the junction contained 5 bases not matched to a gene. CDR3 length: 14 residues. CDR3 region: CAWGTTGDNSPLHF. CDR3 coding DNA: TGTGCCTGGGGCACGACAGGGGATAATTCACCCCTCCACTTT.

This sequence joins TRBV29-1 and TRBJ2-7; 8 nucleotides match TRBD2. Germline CDR1 reads SQVTM; CDR2 reads ANQGSEA. V shed 5 bases, J shed 0 bases, and the junction held 3 bases outside the gene matches. The CDR3 covers 13 residues. CDR3: CSVRGGSSYEQYF. In nucleotides, the CDR3 is TGCAGCGTTCGGGGGGGAAGCTCCTACGAGCAGTACTTC.

The chain links TRBV29-1 to TRBJ1-3; 11 bases line up with TRBD1. Germline assignment: CDR1 SQVTM and CDR2 ANQGSEA. The CDR3 consists of 16 residues. The V segment lost 1 base and the J segment 0 bases; nucleotides outside the gene matches: 2. The CDR3 reads CSVEGTGGHSGNTIYF. CDR3 bases: TGCAGCGTTGAAGGGACAGGGGGCCACTCTGGAAACACCATATATTTT.

The rearrangement joins TRBV5-1 to TRBJ2-5; TRBD2 aligns across 12 bases. Germline V gene sequence: CDR1 SGHRS, CDR2 YFSETQ. The CDR3 has 15 residues. V lost 2 bases and J lost 2; bases outside the gene matches: 1. The CDR3 is CASSLLAGGQETQYF. The CDR3 nucleotides read TGCGCCAGCAGCTTACTAGCGGGGGGTCAAGAGACCCAGTACTTC. The full variable domain, with the rest looked up from reference TRBV5-1 and TRBJ2-5, is KAGVTQTPRYLIKTRGQQVTLSCSPISGHRSVSWYQQTPGQGLQFLFEYFSETQRNKGNFPGRFSGRQFSNSRSEMNVSTLELGDSALYLCASSLLAGGQETQYFGPGTRLLVL.

The chain is built from TRBV9 and TRBJ1-4; a weak D match, TRBD1 (6 bases). There are 15 residues in the CDR3. The germline V and J ends were trimmed by 2 bases and 6 bases, with 14 bases remaining between them. Per germline, CDR1 SGDLS and CDR2 YYNGEE. CDR3 residues: CASSVWGGGDEKLFF. In nucleotides, the CDR3 is TGTGCCAGCAGCGTTTGGGGAGGGGGAGATGAAAAACTGTTTTTT.

The chain is built from TRBV6-6 and TRBJ2-5; TRBD1 aligns across 7 bases. J lost 5 bases, V lost 2 bases, and 5 bases had no gene match. The CDR3 extends over 14 amino acids. Germline-derived CDR1 and CDR2 are MNHNY and SVGAGI (reference sequence). The CDR3 sequence is CASSYTSRGETQYF. CDR3 bases: TGTGCCAGCAGTTACACATCCAGGGGGGAGACCCAGTACTTC.

With respect to this clone: The same CDR3 also results from other DNA sequences found in this sample. The J gene is TRBJ2-7, the V gene TRBV4-1, with TRBD1 matching 8 bases. This CDR3 is built from 14 residues. J lost 3 bases, V lost 4 bases, and 5 bases had no gene match. From germline, CDR1 is MGHRA and CDR2 YSYEKL. In DNA, the CDR3 is TGCGCCAGCAGCCCTCGGACAGGGAACTACGAGCAGTACTTC. Its translation: CASSPRTGNYEQYF.

This rearrangement joins TRBV19 to TRBJ1-2; tentative D call: TRBD1 (5 bases). The V gene lost 8 bases and the J gene lost 0 bases, with 13 bases spanning the gap. Per germline, CDR1 LNHDA and CDR2 SQIVND (reference sequence). The CDR3 has 14 amino acids. The DNA of the CDR3 is TGTGCCAGTGCAGGCGAGGGGTCTAACTATGGCTACACCTTC. Translation: CASAGEGSNYGYTF. The whole variable domain, remainder taken from reference TRBV19 and TRBJ1-2, is DGGITQSPKYLFRKEGQNVTLSCEQNLNHDAMYWYRQDPGQGLRLIYYSQIVNDFQKGDIAEGYSVSREKKESFPLTVTSAQKNPTAFYLCASAGEGSNYGYTFGSGTRLTVV.

A few counts support this clone. The chain combines TRBV28 with TRBJ2-1; 9 bases are shared with TRBD1. The CDR3 has 15 residues. Unmatched junction bases numbered 10, after V lost 6 bases and J lost 7 bases. The germline gives CDR1 MDHEN, CDR2 SYDVKM. The DNA for the CDR3 is TGTGCCAGCAGGGCGCACCGGGACAGGGAGAATGAGCAGTTCTTC. It codes for CASRAHRDRENEQFF. Complete variable domain (other parts from reference TRBV28 and TRBJ2-1): DVKVTQSSRYLVKRTGEKVFLECVQDMDHENMFWYRQDPGLGLRLIYFSYDVKMKEKGDIPEGYSVSREKKERFSLILESASTNQTSMYLCASRAHRDRENEQFFGPGTRLTVL.

The J gene is TRBJ2-2, the V gene TRBV4-1; TRBD2 agrees at 9 bases. With 3 bases clipped from V and 5 bases from J, the junction kept 4 bases outside the gene matches. This CDR3 region has 15 residues. Germline V gene lookup returns CDR1 MGHRA and CDR2 YSYEKL. Here the CDR3 DNA reads TGCGCCAGCAGCCACTCTAGCGGGGTTACCGGGGAGCTGTTTTTT. Translating it yields CASSHSSGVTGELFF.

V and J are TRBV7-9 and TRBJ2-1; D is ambiguous. The CDR3 is made up of 13 amino acids. The V gene lost 1 base and the J gene lost 6 bases, with 7 bases spanning the gap. Looked up from germline, CDR1 is SEHNR and CDR2 is FQNEAQ (reference sequence). The CDR3 here is CASSLDGANEQFF. CDR3 nucleotides: TGTGCCAGCAGCTTAGACGGAGCCAATGAGCAGTTCTTC.

This clone has just a few counts. V and J are TRBV5-6 and TRBJ2-2, with TRBD2 as a possible D gene (5 bases). Germline CDR1 reads SGHDT; CDR2 reads YYEEEE. CDR3 size: 12 residues. V lost 4 bases to trimming and J lost 7 bases, with 8 bases between them. The chain's CDR3 is CASSRGSGELFF. CDR3 coding DNA: TGTGCCAGCAGCAGAGGGAGCGGGGAGCTGTTTTTT.

V gene TRBV29-1 combines with J gene TRBJ1-2, with no clear D. Looked up from germline, CDR1 is SQVTM and CDR2 is ANQGSEA. The V end lost 0 bases, the J end lost 4 bases, and 12 bases lay between the germline ends. This CDR3 has 14 amino acids. CDR3 nucleotides: TGCAGCGTTGAAGATCAGTCGGGCGGCTATGGCTACACCTTC. Translated: CSVEDQSGGYGYTF.

The CDR3 DNA reads as TGTGCCAGCAGCTTGGGGCAGGGGCCCGGGGAGCTGTTTTTT. It encodes CASSLGQGPGELFF. The chain has TRBV5-6 and TRBJ2-2, with a tentative D call TRBD1 (6 bases). V shed 0 bases and J shed 6 bases, with 9 bases lying between them. Per germline, CDR1 SGHDT and CDR2 YYEEEE. The CDR3 is 14 residues long.